Given below is one T cell receptor (beta chain) in context. Its antigen is still unknown. This entry is derived from a study of cytomegalovirus exposure and HLA in healthy donors. Study overall: It was reported in a later analysis that the roughly 120 validation repertoires used the same platform as the approximately 670 first-cohort repertoires. Study findings and constraints: In vitro checks showed that a few CMV-associated chains really do target CMV antigens.

Some clones are missing from TCRdb's copy, which holds only in-frame ones; the method was immunoSEQ multiplex PCR. The sample lists about 120,000 clones, approximately 91% occurring once. Germline V gives CDR1 ENHRY, CDR2 SYGVKD. The length of the CDR3 is 12 residues. Trimming cost V 5 bases and J 8 bases, with 10 bases left between them. The chain combines TRBV10-3 with TRBJ2-1, with D possibly TRBD1 on 6 matching bases. The sequencing input was PBMCs. The origin of this receptor is a young man in good health and CMV-seropositive. In DNA form, the CDR3 reads TGTGCCATCAGTCTACAGGGCGATGAGCAGTTCTTC. Amino acid sequence: CAISLQGDEQFF.